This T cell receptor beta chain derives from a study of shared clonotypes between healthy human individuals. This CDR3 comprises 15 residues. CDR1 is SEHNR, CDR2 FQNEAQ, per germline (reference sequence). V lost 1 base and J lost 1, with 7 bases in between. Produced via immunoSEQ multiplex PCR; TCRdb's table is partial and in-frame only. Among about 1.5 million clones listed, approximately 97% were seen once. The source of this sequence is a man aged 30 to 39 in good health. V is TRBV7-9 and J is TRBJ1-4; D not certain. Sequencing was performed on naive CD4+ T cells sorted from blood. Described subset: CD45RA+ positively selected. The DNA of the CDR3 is TGTGCCAGCAGCTTAGGGTTCAGAACTAATGAAAAACTGTTTTTT. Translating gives CASSLGFRTNEKLFF.